The 27 T cell receptor beta chains below all came from one sample that was sequenced in a study of molecular identifiers for immune sequencing clone quantification (dated by TCRdb to between 2017 and 2018). Library preparation used PCR. Sequencing used an Illumina HiSeq 4000. The public reads were quality trimmed at Q25 with fastp and then assembled into clones with MiXCR by TCRdb, keeping productive beta chains. Every distinct CDR3 protein forms one entry, paired with its most common genes and DNA. Present in this sample are 85,000 to 90,000 distinct CDR3 sequences, around 20% of which were seen just once. The ten most abundant clones make up about 0.85% of the sample. The sequenced sample was naive CD8+ T cells from blood, with Jurkat cell RNA spiked in. The cell subset or site label, as the study defines it: FACS-sorted CD8+CD4-CCR7+CD45RA+ naive T cells. These receptors were collected from a human donor in good health. Some libraries in this study had Jurkat cell RNA spiked in.

This clonotype was seen only once. Given a much more abundant clone one base away, this may be a read error. The chain combines TRBV7-9 with TRBJ2-1; D not resolved. This CDR3 spans 18 amino acids. The germline V gene has CDR1 SEHNR and CDR2 FQNEAQ (reference sequence). As DNA, the CDR3 is TGTGCCAGCAGCCAGGCTCTATCCCGGGCGAGCTCCTACAGTGAGCAGTTCTTC. It codes for CASSQALSRASSYSEQFF.

This clonotype was detected ten times or more. The gene calls are TRBV19 and TRBJ2-1; D assignment may be TRBD1 or TRBD2 (5 bases each). The CDR3 spans 15 residues. Germline V CDR1 and CDR2: LNHDA, SQIVND (reference sequence). V was shortened by 2 bases and J by 4 bases, with 12 bases between the two germline ends. The CDR3 DNA is TGTGCCAGTAGTATACGAGGGGCTGGGTACAATGAGCAGTTCTTC. It translates to CASSIRGAGYNEQFF. Looking up the rest from reference TRBV19 and TRBJ2-1 gives the full variable domain: DGGITQSPKYLFRKEGQNVTLSCEQNLNHDAMYWYRQDPGQGLRLIYYSQIVNDFQKGDIAEGYSVSREKKESFPLTVTSAQKNPTAFYLCASSIRGAGYNEQFFGPGTRLTVL.

This clonotype was seen at least ten times. V usage is TRBV27 and J usage is TRBJ2-7, with D maybe TRBD1 (5 bases). Per the germline V gene, CDR1 is MNHEY and CDR2 is SMNVEV (reference sequence). V gave up 4 bases and J gave up 5 bases, with 12 bases separating them. The CDR3 covers 13 residues. CDR3 bases: TGTGCCAGCAGTTCAGGGTTTGGAAACGAGCAGTACTTC. This gives the protein CASSSGFGNEQYF.

This clonotype was seen repeatedly, ten times or more. This rearrangement joins TRBV6-5 to TRBJ1-1; no reliable D call. The V gene's germline CDR1 is MNHEY and CDR2 SVGAGI. V was trimmed by 9 bases and J by 0 bases, leaving 11 bases between them. The CDR3 sequence is 13 residues long. CDR3 DNA sequence: TGTGCCAGTATGCCCCTCTTGAACACTGAAGCTTTCTTT. Encoded protein: CASMPLLNTEAFF.

This clonotype has ten or more counts. The rearrangement uses TRBV29-1 and TRBJ2-7, with 9 nucleotides matching TRBD1. Looked up from germline, CDR1 is SQVTM and CDR2 is ANQGSEA. Trimming removed 3 bases from V and 4 bases from J; junction bases left unmatched: 4. CDR3 length: 13 residues. CDR3 sequence (DNA): TGCAGCGTTGAGACAGGGGGGGGGTACGAGCAGTACTTC. Encoded protein: CSVETGGGYEQYF.

J is TRBJ1-2 and V is TRBV9; D is undetermined. Looked up from germline, CDR1 is SGDLS and CDR2 is YYNGEE. V was trimmed by 0 bases and J by 3 bases, leaving 3 bases between them. This CDR3 is 12 amino acids long. CDR3 coding DNA: TGTGCCAGCAGCGTAGACGACTATGGCTACACCTTC. Translation gives CASSVDDYGYTF.

This clonotype was seen at least ten times. The chain employs TRBV7-9 and TRBJ2-1; TRBD1 might be the D (7 bases). The CDR3 spans 16 residues. Looked up from germline, CDR1 is SEHNR and CDR2 is FQNEAQ (reference sequence). With 5 bases removed from V and 4 bases from J, the gap between germline ends came to 18 bases. The CDR3 DNA reads TGTGCCAGCAGCCCGGGGGTACAGGGGTTTTACAATGAGCAGTTCTTC. Residues: CASSPGVQGFYNEQFF.

Remarks on this clonotype: Given a much more abundant clone one base away, this may be a read error. The chain has TRBV4-2 and TRBJ1-2, with TRBD1 as a possible D gene (6 bases). CDR3 length: 17 residues. Germline V CDR1 and CDR2: LGHNA, YNFKEQ. CDR3 DNA sequence: TGTGCCAGCAGCCAAGGGTGGCAGGGGCCGTATAACTATGGCCACACCTTC. Translated: CASSQGWQGPYNYGHTF.

For this clonotype: Because it lacks the conserved phenylalanine or tryptophan at the end, this CDR3 is likely a read error. The chain links TRBV11-2 to TRBJ2-7, with 8 bases that match TRBD1. The CDR3 is made up of 16 amino acids. Germline CDR1 reads SGHAT; CDR2 reads FQNNGV. V was clipped by 1 base and J by 2 bases; unmatched bases: 7. The CDR3 DNA reads as TGTGCCAGCAGCTTAGGGCTCAGGGGGCCAACCTACGAGCAGTACCTC. This sequence encodes CASSLGLRGPTYEQYL.

At least ten counts were recorded for this clonotype. V gene TRBV29-1 combines with J gene TRBJ2-7, with 8 bases that match TRBD2. This CDR3 is 13 amino acids long. V gave up 6 bases and J gave up 1 base; unmatched junction bases: 5. Germline-derived CDR1 and CDR2 are SQVTM and ANQGSEA. CDR3 in amino acids: CSVRASGSYEQYF. The DNA for the CDR3 is TGCAGCGTCCGGGCTAGCGGGTCCTACGAGCAGTACTTC.

This clonotype was found many times. The V and J genes are TRBV27 and TRBJ2-3, with D hard to call. This CDR3 contains 13 residues. V lost 5 bases, J lost 0 bases, and 6 bases lay in between. CDR1 and CDR2 from the germline V gene are MNHEY and SMNVEV (reference sequence). In DNA form, the CDR3 reads TGTGCCAGCAGTGAGTTAAGCACAGATACGCAGTATTTT. The encoded protein is CASSELSTDTQYF.

In this sample, this clonotype turned up a few times. A much larger clone differs by one base, so this may be a read error. This rearrangement joins TRBV9 to TRBJ2-1, with 7 bases aligning to TRBD2. This CDR3 region has 15 residues. Germline loops: CDR1 SGDLS, CDR2 YYNGEE. V was clipped by 0 bases and J by 8 bases; unmatched bases: 8. CDR3 DNA: TGTGCCAGCAGCGTAGACGGGAGGCTGGTCGATGAGCAGTTCTTC. It is translated as CASSVDGRLVDEQFF.

Many counts were recorded for this clonotype. Sequence at one end of the junction differs from germline and may be a read error. V and J are TRBV28 and TRBJ2-7; D gene unclear. This CDR3 comprises 13 residues. Germline V gene lookup returns CDR1 MDHEN and CDR2 SYDVKM. The CDR3 loop is CASTLLDRPDVDF. Written as DNA, the CDR3 is TGTGCCAGCACCTTACTTGACCGTCCTGACGTGGACTTC.

Concerning this clonotype itself: Relative to the germline gene, one junction end is altered; a read error may explain this. The genes are TRBV29-1 and TRBJ2-7, with D possibly being TRBD2 (5 bases). The CDR3 extends over 12 amino acids. The germline V gene has CDR1 SQVTM and CDR2 ANQGSEA. In DNA, the CDR3 is TGCAGCGTTGGACTATCGGAGTACGAACAGTACTTC. Protein: CSVGLSEYEQYF.

This clonotype occurred many times. This chain uses TRBV27 with TRBJ2-3; 11 bases are shared with TRBD2. The germline V gene encodes CDR1 MNHEY and CDR2 SMNVEV (reference sequence). CDR3 length: 19 amino acids. V was pared by 2 bases and J by 2 bases, with 12 bases of the junction left unmatched. The CDR3 sequence is CASSLDPPRLAGSTDTQYF. The CDR3 DNA is TGTGCCAGCAGTTTAGATCCCCCCCGACTAGCGGGATCCACAGATACGCAGTATTTT.

This clonotype occurred many times. The chain is built from TRBV11-2 and TRBJ2-3, with a weak D call TRBD2 (7 bases). Trimming shortened V by 8 bases and J by 3 bases, and 18 bases separated the two germline ends. Germline loops: CDR1 SGHAT, CDR2 FQNNGV. The CDR3 consists of 15 residues. The CDR3 nucleotides are TGTGCCAGCGGTAGGGGGGGCCTTGGTACAGATACGCAGTATTTT. Translated: CASGRGGLGTDTQYF.

This clonotype was seen at least ten times. The rearrangement links TRBV7-9 to TRBJ1-2; 11 bases match TRBD1. The V gene end was trimmed by 6 bases and the J gene end by 7 bases; junction bases not matched to a gene: 4. The CDR3 length is 13 residues. Germline CDR1 reads SEHNR; CDR2 reads FQNEAQ (reference sequence). The CDR3 protein is CASRGQGVIGYTF. The CDR3 DNA reads as TGTGCCAGCAGGGGACAGGGGGTAATTGGCTACACCTTC.

This clonotype was counted many times. V is TRBV4-3 and J is TRBJ1-1; 11 nucleotides line up with TRBD1. The germline gives CDR1 LGHNA, CDR2 YSLEER. This CDR3 has 16 residues. The ends lost 6 bases at V and 2 bases at J; junction bases unmatched: 8. This CDR3 reads CASSPGTGGLNTEAFF. CDR3 bases: TGCGCCAGCAGTCCCGGGACAGGGGGGTTAAACACTGAAGCTTTCTTT.

This clonotype was recorded many times. The chain has TRBV7-9 and TRBJ2-7; D perhaps matches TRBD2 (6 bases). CDR1 is SEHNR and CDR2 is FQNEAQ in the germline V gene (reference sequence). Trimming stripped 3 bases from V and 7 bases from J, with 13 bases between. The CDR3 contains 13 residues. CDR3 region: CASSLDYLREQYF. The DNA of the CDR3 is TGTGCCAGCAGCTTGGACTACCTAAGAGAGCAGTACTTC.

In this sample, this clonotype turned up a few times. A much larger clone lies a single base off, so this may be a read error. This sequence joins TRBV20-1 and TRBJ2-3; D possibly matches TRBD1 or TRBD2 (5 bases each). Trimming removed 7 bases at V and 2 bases at J, with 16 bases between. In germline, CDR1 is DFQATT, CDR2 SNEGSKA (reference sequence). CDR3 size: 14 residues. For the CDR3, the DNA is TGCAGTGGTACTGATGGGACCTCCACAGATACGCAGTATTTT. Amino acids: CSGTDGTSTDTQYF.

This clonotype has ten or more counts. The chain carries TRBV6-2 or TRBV6-3 and TRBJ2-7; 8 positions agree with TRBD1. The CDR3 totals 16 residues. Germline-derived CDR1 and CDR2 are MNHEY and SVGEGT. Trimming removed 4 bases from V and 4 bases from J; junction bases left unmatched: 12. The CDR3 DNA follows: TGTGCCAGCAGTTCCCCGGGACAGGTGAGGTTGTACGAGCAGTACTTC. Encoded protein: CASSSPGQVRLYEQYF.

This clonotype has at least ten counts. The chain couples TRBV6-5 to TRBJ1-1, with D unresolved. V gave up 0 bases and J gave up 1 base, with 9 bases separating them. This CDR3 comprises 15 residues. Germline V gene lookup returns CDR1 MNHEY and CDR2 SVGAGI. DNA for the CDR3: TGTGCCAGCAGTTACTCGATGGGAGGGAACACTGAAGCTTTCTTT. Protein sequence: CASSYSMGGNTEAFF.

This clonotype was counted at least ten times. The chain couples TRBV5-4 to TRBJ2-7; D may be TRBD2 (6 bases). V was shortened by 4 bases and J by 7 bases, with 12 bases between the two germline ends. Germline V gives CDR1 SGHNT, CDR2 YYREEE (reference sequence). This CDR3 is 12 amino acids long. The CDR3 DNA is TGTGCCAGCAGCGCGAATGGGGGGGAGCAGTACTTC. This gives the protein CASSANGGEQYF.

This clonotype was seen repeatedly, ten times or more. The chain uses TRBV6-5 and TRBJ2-1, with 9 bases fitting TRBD2. The germline V gene encodes CDR1 MNHEY and CDR2 SVGAGI. The CDR3 is 15 amino acids. The J segment lost 8 bases and the V segment lost 0 bases, leaving 5 bases of the junction unmatched. The CDR3 reads CASSYSAGGQDEQFF. The CDR3 DNA sequence: TGTGCCAGCAGTTACTCCGCGGGGGGGCAGGATGAGCAGTTCTTC.

For this clonotype: Since no conserved phenylalanine or tryptophan closes the CDR3, a read error is the likely cause. The V gene is TRBV4-3, the J gene TRBJ2-2; D ambiguous. The germline V and J ends were trimmed by 3 bases and 4 bases, with 18 bases remaining between them. The CDR3 totals 17 residues. Germline V gene lookup returns CDR1 LGHNA and CDR2 YSLEER. CDR3 amino acids: CASSHQRWDGSTGELFS. The CDR3 DNA follows: TGCGCCAGCAGCCACCAACGATGGGATGGGTCCACCGGGGAGCTGTTTTCT.

This clonotype was found many times. The V call is TRBV20-1, the J call TRBJ2-2, with 8 nucleotides matching TRBD1. The trim removed 5 bases at V and 8 bases at J, leaving 7 bases unmatched. CDR1 and CDR2 (germline): DFQATT, SNEGSKA (reference sequence). This CDR3 region has 13 residues. The CDR3: CSAPAGGGGELFF. CDR3 sequence (DNA): TGCAGTGCTCCCGCAGGGGGCGGTGGGGAGCTGTTTTTT.

This clonotype was counted at least ten times. The J gene is TRBJ2-5, the V gene TRBV5-4; 8 bases are shared with TRBD2. J lost 5 bases, V lost 7 bases, and 7 bases had no gene match. This CDR3 has 13 residues. CDR1 and CDR2 (germline): SGHNT, YYREEE (reference sequence). The CDR3 region is CASGYSGIETQYF. The CDR3 region has the DNA TGTGCCAGCGGTTATAGCGGGATCGAGACCCAGTACTTC.